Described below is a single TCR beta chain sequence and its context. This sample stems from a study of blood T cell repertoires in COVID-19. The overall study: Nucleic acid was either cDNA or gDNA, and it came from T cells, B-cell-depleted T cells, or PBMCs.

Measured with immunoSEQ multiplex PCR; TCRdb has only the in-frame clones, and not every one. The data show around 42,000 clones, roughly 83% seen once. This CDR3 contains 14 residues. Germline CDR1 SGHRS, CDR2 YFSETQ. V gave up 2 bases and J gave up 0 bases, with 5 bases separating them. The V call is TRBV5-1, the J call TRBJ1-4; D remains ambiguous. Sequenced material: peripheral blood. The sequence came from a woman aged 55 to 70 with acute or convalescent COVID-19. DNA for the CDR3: TGCGCCAGCAGCTTCACATCAACTAATGAAAAACTGTTTTTT. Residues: CASSFTSTNEKLFF.